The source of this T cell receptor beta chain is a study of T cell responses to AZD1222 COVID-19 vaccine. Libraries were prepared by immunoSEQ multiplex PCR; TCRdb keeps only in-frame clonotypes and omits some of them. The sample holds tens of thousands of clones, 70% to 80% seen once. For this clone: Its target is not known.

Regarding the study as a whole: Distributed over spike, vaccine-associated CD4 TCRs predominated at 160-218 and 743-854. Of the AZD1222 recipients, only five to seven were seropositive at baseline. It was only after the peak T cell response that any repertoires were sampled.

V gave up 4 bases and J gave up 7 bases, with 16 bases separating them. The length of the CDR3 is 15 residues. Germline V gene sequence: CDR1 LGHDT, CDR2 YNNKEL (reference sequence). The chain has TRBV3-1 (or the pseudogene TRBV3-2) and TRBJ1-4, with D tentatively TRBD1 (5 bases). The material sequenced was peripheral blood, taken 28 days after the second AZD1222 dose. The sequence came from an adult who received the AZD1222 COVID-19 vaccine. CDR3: CASSPKARGGEKLFF. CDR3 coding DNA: TGTGCCAGCAGCCCAAAGGCCCGCGGGGGTGAAAAACTGTTTTTT.